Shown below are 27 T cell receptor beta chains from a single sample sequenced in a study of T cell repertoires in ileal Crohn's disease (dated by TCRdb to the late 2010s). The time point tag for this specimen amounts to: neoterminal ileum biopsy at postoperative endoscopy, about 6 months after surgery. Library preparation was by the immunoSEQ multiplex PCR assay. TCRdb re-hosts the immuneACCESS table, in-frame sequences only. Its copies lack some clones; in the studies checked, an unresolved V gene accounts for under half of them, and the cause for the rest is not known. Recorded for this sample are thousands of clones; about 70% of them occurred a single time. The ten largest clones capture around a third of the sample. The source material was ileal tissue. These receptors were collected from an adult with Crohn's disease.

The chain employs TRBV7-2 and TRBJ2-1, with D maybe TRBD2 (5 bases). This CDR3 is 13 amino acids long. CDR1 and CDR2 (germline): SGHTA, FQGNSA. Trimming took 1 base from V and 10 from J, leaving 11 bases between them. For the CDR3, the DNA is TGTGCCAGCAGCTTAGTAACTGGCGGGGAGCAGTTCTTC. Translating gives CASSLVTGGEQFF.

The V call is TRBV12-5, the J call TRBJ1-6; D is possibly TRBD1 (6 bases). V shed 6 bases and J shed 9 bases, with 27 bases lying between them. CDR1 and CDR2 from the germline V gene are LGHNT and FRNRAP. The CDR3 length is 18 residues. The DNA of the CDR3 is TGTGCTAGTGGATTTAAACCGTACTTAGGCAGGGGACGTTCACCCCTCCACTTT. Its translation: CASGFKPYLGRGRSPLHF.

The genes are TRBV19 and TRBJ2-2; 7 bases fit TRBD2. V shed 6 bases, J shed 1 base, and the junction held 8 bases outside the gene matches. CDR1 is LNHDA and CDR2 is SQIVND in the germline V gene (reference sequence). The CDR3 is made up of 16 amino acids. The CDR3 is CASRTGTTMNTGELFF. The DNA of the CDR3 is TGTGCCAGTAGGACCGGGACTACAATGAACACCGGGGAGCTGTTTTTT.

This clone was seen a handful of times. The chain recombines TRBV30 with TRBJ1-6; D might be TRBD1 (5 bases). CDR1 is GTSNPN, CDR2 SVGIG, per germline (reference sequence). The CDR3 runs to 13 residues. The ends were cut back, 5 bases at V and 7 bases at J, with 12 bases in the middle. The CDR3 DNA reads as TGTGCCTGGGGGCAGGGATTGAATTCACCCCTCCACTTT. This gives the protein CAWGQGLNSPLHF.

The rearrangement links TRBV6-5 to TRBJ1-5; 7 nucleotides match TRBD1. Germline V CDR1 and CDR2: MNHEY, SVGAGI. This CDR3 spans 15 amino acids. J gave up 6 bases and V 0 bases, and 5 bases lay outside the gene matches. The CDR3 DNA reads TGTGCCAGCAGTTACTCTGCGCAGGGGGTTCAGCCCCAGCATTTT. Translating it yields CASSYSAQGVQPQHF.

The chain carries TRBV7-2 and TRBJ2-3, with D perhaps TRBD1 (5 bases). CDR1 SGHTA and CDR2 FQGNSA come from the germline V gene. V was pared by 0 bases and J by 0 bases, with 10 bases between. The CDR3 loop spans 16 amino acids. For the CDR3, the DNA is TGTGCCAGCAGCTTAGCTCCGCGGACAAGCACAGATACGCAGTATTTT. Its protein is CASSLAPRTSTDTQYF.

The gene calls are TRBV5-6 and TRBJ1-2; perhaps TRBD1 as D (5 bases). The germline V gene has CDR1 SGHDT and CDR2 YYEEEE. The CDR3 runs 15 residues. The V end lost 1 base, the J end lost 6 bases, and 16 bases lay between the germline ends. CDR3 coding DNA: TGTGCCAGCAGCTTGACCCAGGGCAGTGGTGATGGCTACACCTTC. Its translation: CASSLTQGSGDGYTF. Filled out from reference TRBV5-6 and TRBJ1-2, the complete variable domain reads DAGVTQSPTHLIKTRGQQVTLRCSPKSGHDTVSWYQQALGQGPQFIFQYYEEEERQRGNFPDRFSGHQFPNYSSELNVNALLLGDSALYLCASSLTQGSGDGYTFGSGTRLTVV.

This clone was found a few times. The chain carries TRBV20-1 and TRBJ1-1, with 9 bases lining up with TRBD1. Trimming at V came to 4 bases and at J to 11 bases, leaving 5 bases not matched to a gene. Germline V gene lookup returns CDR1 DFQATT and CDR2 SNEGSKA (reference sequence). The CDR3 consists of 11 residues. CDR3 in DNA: TGCAGTGCTATATTTGACAGGGGGGCTTTCTTT. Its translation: CSAIFDRGAFF.

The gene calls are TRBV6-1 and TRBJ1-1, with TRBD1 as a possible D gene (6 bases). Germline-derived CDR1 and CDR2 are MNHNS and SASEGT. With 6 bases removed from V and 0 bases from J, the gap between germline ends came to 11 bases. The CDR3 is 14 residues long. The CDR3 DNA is TGTGCCAGCAGCGGTTACAGGGTGAACACTGAAGCTTTCTTT. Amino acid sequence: CASSGYRVNTEAFF.

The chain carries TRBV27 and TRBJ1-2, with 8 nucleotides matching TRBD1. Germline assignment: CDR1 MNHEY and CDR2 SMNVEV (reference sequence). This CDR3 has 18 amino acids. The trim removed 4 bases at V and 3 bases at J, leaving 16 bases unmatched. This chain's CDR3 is CASSSLDRVALGDYGYTF. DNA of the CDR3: TGTGCCAGCAGTTCTCTGGACAGGGTGGCTTTGGGTGACTATGGCTACACCTTC.

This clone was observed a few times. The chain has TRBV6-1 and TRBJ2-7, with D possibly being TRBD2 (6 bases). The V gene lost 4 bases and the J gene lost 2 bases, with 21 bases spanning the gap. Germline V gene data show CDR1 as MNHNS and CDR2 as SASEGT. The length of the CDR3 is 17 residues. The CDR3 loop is CASSVNIIRDSTYEQYF. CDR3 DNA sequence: TGTGCCAGCAGTGTCAATATAATCCGGGACTCGACCTACGAGCAGTACTTC.

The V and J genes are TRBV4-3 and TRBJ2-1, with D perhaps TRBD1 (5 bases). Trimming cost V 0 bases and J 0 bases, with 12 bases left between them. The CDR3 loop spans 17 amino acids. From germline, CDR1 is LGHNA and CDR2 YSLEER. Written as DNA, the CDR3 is TGCGCCAGCAGCCAAGATCAGGGCTTCAGCTCCTACAATGAGCAGTTCTTC. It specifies CASSQDQGFSSYNEQFF.

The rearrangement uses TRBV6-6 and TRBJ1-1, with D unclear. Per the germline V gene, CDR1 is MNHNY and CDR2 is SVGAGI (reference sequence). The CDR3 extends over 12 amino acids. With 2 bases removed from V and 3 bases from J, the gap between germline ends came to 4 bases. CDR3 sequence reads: CASSYADTEAFF. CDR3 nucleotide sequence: TGTGCCAGCAGTTACGCGGACACTGAAGCTTTCTTT.

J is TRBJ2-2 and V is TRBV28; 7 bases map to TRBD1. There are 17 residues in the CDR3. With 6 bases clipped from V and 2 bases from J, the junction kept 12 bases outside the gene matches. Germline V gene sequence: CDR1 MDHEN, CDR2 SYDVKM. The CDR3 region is CASSPSGTEINTGELFF. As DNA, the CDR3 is TGTGCCAGCAGCCCATCCGGGACAGAGATAAACACCGGGGAGCTGTTTTTT.

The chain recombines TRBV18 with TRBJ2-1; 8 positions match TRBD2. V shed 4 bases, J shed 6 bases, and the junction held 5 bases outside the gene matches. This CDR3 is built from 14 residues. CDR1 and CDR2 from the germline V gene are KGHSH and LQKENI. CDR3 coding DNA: TGTGCCAGCTCACGGCTAGCGGGCGTCAATGAGCAGTTCTTC. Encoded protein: CASSRLAGVNEQFF.

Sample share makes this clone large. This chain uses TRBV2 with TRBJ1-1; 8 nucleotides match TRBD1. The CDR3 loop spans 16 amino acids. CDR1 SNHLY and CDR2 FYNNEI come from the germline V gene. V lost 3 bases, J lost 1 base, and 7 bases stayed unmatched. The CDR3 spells CASSDSRDRSNTEAFF. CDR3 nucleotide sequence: TGTGCCAGCAGTGATAGCCGGGACAGGTCGAACACTGAAGCTTTCTTT.

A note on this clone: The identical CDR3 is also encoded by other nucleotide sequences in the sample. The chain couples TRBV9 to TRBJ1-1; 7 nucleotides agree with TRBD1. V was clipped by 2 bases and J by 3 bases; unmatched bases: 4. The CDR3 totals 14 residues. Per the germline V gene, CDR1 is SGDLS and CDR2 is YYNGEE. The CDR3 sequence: CASSVVTGDTEAFF. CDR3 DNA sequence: TGTGCCAGCAGCGTGGTTACAGGGGACACTGAAGCTTTCTTT.

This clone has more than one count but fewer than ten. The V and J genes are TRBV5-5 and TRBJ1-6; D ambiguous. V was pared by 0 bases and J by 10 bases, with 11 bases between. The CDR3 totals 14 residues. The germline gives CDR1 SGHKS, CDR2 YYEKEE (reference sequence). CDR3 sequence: CASSLEGRSSPLHF. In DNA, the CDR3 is TGTGCCAGCAGCTTGGAAGGGAGAAGCTCACCCCTCCACTTT.

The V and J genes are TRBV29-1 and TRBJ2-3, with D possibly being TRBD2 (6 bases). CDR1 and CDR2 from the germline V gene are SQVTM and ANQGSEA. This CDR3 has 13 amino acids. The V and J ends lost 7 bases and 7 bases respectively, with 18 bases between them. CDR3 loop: CSGDFGRTYTQYF. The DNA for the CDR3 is TGCAGCGGGGACTTTGGGAGGACCTATACGCAGTATTTT.

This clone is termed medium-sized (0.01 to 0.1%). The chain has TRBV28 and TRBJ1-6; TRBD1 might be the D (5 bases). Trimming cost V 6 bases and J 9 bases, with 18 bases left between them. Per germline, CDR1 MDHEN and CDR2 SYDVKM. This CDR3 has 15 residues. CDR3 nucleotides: TGTGCCAGCAGCCCTGGTGGCAGGGAAGTTTCACCCCTCCACTTT. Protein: CASSPGGREVSPLHF.

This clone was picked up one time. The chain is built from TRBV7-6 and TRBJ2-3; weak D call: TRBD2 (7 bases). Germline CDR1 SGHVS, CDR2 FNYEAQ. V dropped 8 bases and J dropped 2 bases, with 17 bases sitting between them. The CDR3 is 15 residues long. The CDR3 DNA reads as TGTGCCAGCGGCCCGGGGGGCGCTAACACAGATACGCAGTATTTT. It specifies CASGPGGANTDTQYF.

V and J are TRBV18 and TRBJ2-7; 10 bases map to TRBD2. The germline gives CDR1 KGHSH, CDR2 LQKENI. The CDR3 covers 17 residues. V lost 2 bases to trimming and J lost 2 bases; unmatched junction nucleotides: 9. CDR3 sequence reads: CASSPGASGGSTYEQYF. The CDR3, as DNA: TGTGCCAGCTCACCAGGGGCTAGCGGGGGATCAACCTACGAGCAGTACTTC.

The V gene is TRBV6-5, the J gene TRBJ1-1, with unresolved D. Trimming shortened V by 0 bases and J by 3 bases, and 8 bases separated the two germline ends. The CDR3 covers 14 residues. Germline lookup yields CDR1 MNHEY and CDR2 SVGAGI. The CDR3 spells CASSYSFGDTEAFF. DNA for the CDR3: TGTGCCAGCAGTTACTCGTTTGGAGACACTGAAGCTTTCTTT.

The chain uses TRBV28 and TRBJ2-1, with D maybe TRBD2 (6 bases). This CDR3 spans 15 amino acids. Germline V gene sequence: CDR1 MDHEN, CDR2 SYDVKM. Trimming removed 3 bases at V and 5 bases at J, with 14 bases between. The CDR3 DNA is TGTGCCAGCAGTTTTGCCGGGGGTTACAACAATGAGCAGTTCTTC. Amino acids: CASSFAGGYNNEQFF.

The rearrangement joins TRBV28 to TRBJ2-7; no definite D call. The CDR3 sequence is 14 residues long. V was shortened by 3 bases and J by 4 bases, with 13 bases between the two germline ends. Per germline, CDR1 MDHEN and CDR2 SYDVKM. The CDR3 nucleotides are TGTGCCAGCAGTTTGGGTGCAGCCGGGTACGAGCAGTACTTC. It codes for CASSLGAAGYEQYF.

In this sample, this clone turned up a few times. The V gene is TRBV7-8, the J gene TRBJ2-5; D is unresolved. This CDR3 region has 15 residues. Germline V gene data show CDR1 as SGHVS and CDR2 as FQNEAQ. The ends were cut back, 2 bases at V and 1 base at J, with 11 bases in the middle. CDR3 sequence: CASSLYSSGQETQYF. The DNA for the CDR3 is TGTGCCAGCAGCTTATATTCCAGTGGCCAAGAGACCCAGTACTTC.

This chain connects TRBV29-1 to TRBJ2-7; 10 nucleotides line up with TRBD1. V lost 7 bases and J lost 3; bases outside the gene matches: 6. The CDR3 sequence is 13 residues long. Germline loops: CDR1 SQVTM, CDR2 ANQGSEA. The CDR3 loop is CSGGQGGVYEQYF. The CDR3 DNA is TGCAGCGGCGGACAGGGGGGTGTCTACGAGCAGTACTTC.